What follows are 27 T cell receptor beta chains derived from one specimen sequenced in a study of blood T cell repertoires in COVID-19. Clones were sequenced by immunoSEQ multiplex PCR, and TCRdb holds only the in-frame ones, with some missing. The table lists 290,000 or so clones, about 82% of them singletons. Sequenced: peripheral blood. These receptor sequences come from a man in his fifties with active or convalescent COVID-19.

The rearrangement links TRBV12-5 to TRBJ2-7, with TRBD2 as a possible D gene (6 bases). CDR1 is LGHNT and CDR2 is FRNRAP in the germline V gene. CDR3 length equals 14 residues. The V gene lost 7 bases and the J gene lost 2 bases, with 15 bases spanning the gap. CDR3 DNA sequence: TGTGCTAGTGCCGAAGGGGCGGGGACCTACGAGCAGTACTTC. This translates into CASAEGAGTYEQYF. Full variable domain (missing parts from reference TRBV12-5 and TRBJ2-7): DARVTQTPRHKVTEMGQEVTMRCQPILGHNTVFWYRQTMMQGLELLAYFRNRAPLDDSGMPKDRFSAEMPDATLATLKIQPSEPRDSAVYFCASAEGAGTYEQYFGPGTRLTVT.

The chain couples TRBV28 to TRBJ2-7; D might be TRBD1 (6 bases). This CDR3 region has 14 residues. Germline V CDR1 and CDR2: MDHEN, SYDVKM. Trimming took 5 bases from V and 5 from J, leaving 16 bases between them. CDR3 protein: CASSPGDGQDEQYF. The CDR3 DNA sequence: TGTGCCAGCAGTCCAGGGGACGGGCAGGACGAGCAGTACTTC.

This sequence joins TRBV2 and TRBJ1-1; the D gene is possibly TRBD1 (6 bases). The germline CDR1 and CDR2 sequences are SNHLY and FYNNEI. Trimming left V 6 bases short and J 1 base short, with 12 bases between. The CDR3 is made up of 14 amino acids. CDR3 protein: CASRWDTTNTEAFF. For the CDR3, the DNA is TGTGCCAGCAGATGGGACACGACGAACACTGAAGCTTTCTTT.

This rearrangement joins TRBV28 to TRBJ2-1, with 12 bases lining up with TRBD2. CDR1 is MDHEN and CDR2 is SYDVKM in the germline V gene. This CDR3 spans 17 amino acids. Trimming took 7 bases from V and 4 from J; bases not matched to a gene: 11. CDR3 protein: CASIPGLAGLGYNEQFF. CDR3 coding DNA: TGTGCCAGCATCCCGGGACTAGCGGGTCTCGGGTACAATGAGCAGTTCTTC.

This clone was seen only once. The V gene is TRBV4-1, the J gene TRBJ2-1, with a possible D match to TRBD2 (5 bases). There are 18 residues in the CDR3. Germline CDR1 reads MGHRA; CDR2 reads YSYEKL. V lost 3 bases, J lost 2 bases, and 20 bases lay in between. In DNA form, the CDR3 reads TGCGCCAGCAGCCAGTCTGTGCCGCGAGTTAGCGCCTACAATGAGCAGTTCTTC. It translates to CASSQSVPRVSAYNEQFF.

The genes are TRBV7-9 and TRBJ2-1; no firm D call. This CDR3 contains 13 residues. The germline CDR1 and CDR2 sequences are SEHNR and FQNEAQ (reference sequence). The ends were cut back, 5 bases at V and 4 bases at J, with 9 bases in the middle. The CDR3 nucleotides read TGTGCCAGCAGCCAAAGGAGTTACAATGAGCAGTTCTTC. Protein: CASSQRSYNEQFF.

The chain has TRBV10-3 and TRBJ2-2; possibly TRBD1 for D (7 bases). The CDR3 sequence is 15 residues long. Germline loops: CDR1 ENHRY, CDR2 SYGVKD. Trimming pared 10 bases from V and 3 bases from J, leaving 18 bases between. CDR3 DNA sequence: TGTGCCACCAGGGGGGACATCCACGACACCGGGGAGCTGTTTTTT. This translates into CATRGDIHDTGELFF.

The CDR3 bases are TGCGCCAGCAAGTCCGGGACAGGGGAGAATTCCTATAATTCACCCCTCCACTTT. The encoded protein is CASKSGTGENSYNSPLHF. This chain links TRBV4-1 with TRBJ1-6, with TRBD1 identical over 10 bases. The trim removed 7 bases at V and 1 base at J, leaving 10 bases unmatched. This CDR3 has 18 residues. The germline V gene has CDR1 MGHRA and CDR2 YSYEKL.

V gene TRBV19 combines with J gene TRBJ2-7; 8 bases fit TRBD1. The germline CDR1 and CDR2 sequences are LNHDA and SQIVND (reference sequence). The CDR3 covers 15 residues. Unmatched junction bases numbered 4, after V lost 3 bases and J lost 0 bases. The CDR3 coding sequence is TGTGCCAGTAGTATCCCCGGGACAGGCTCCTACGAGCAGTACTTC. Protein product: CASSIPGTGSYEQYF.

The chain recombines TRBV2 with TRBJ2-7; the match to TRBD2 covers 11 bases. The germline V gene has CDR1 SNHLY and CDR2 FYNNEI. V trimming: 6 bases; J trimming: 3 bases; junction bases outside the gene matches: 16. The CDR3 covers 18 residues. Here the CDR3 reads CASSTSLVAGGIIYEQYF. The CDR3 DNA sequence: TGTGCCAGCAGCACCTCCCTGGTAGCGGGAGGGATTATCTACGAGCAGTACTTC.

This clone was picked up one time. The chain uses TRBV7-3 and TRBJ2-3; D unresolved. The CDR3 covers 13 residues. V lost 5 bases to trimming and J lost 4 bases, with 10 bases between them. CDR1 is SGHTA, CDR2 FQGTGA, per germline. Written as DNA, the CDR3 is TGTGCCAGCAGCCCGATCGGGTCAGATACGCAGTATTTT. It is translated as CASSPIGSDTQYF.

V is TRBV19 and J is TRBJ2-3, with 10 bases lining up with TRBD1. V shed 4 bases, J shed 3 bases, and the junction held 7 bases outside the gene matches. Germline lookup yields CDR1 LNHDA and CDR2 SQIVND (reference sequence). CDR3 size: 16 residues. The CDR3 sequence: CASSKQGQGVTDTQYF. The CDR3 coding sequence is TGTGCCAGTAGTAAACAAGGACAGGGGGTGACAGATACGCAGTATTTT.

V gene TRBV5-1 combines with J gene TRBJ2-1, with 9 nucleotides matching TRBD2. This CDR3 region has 15 residues. J gave up 6 bases and V 3 bases, and 7 bases lay outside the gene matches. Germline V gene data show CDR1 as SGHRS and CDR2 as YFSETQ. CDR3 loop: CASSWSGTSTNEQFF. The CDR3 coding sequence is TGCGCCAGCAGCTGGTCCGGGACTAGCACCAATGAGCAGTTCTTC. Complete variable domain (other parts from reference TRBV5-1 and TRBJ2-1): KAGVTQTPRYLIKTRGQQVTLSCSPISGHRSVSWYQQTPGQGLQFLFEYFSETQRNKGNFPGRFSGRQFSNSRSEMNVSTLELGDSALYLCASSWSGTSTNEQFFGPGTRLTVL.

This chain links TRBV30 with TRBJ1-5; D is unresolved. In germline, CDR1 is GTSNPN, CDR2 SVGIG (reference sequence). The CDR3 is 12 residues long. V lost 0 bases and J 6 bases, leaving 6 bases between the germline ends. Here the CDR3 reads CAWSVEGQPQHF. CDR3 coding DNA: TGTGCCTGGAGTGTTGAGGGTCAGCCCCAGCATTTT.

This clone appeared many times. This chain connects TRBV4-1 to TRBJ2-1, with 11 bases aligning to TRBD2. The CDR3 totals 16 residues. With 3 bases clipped from V and 6 bases from J, the junction kept 7 bases outside the gene matches. From germline, CDR1 is MGHRA and CDR2 YSYEKL. CDR3 sequence (DNA): TGCGCCAGCAGCCAGGGCTATAGCGGGAGGGCCAATGAGCAGTTCTTC. Translated: CASSQGYSGRANEQFF.

This sequence joins TRBV2 and TRBJ2-7, with TRBD1 identical over 7 bases. The CDR3 contains 14 residues. V lost 7 bases and J lost 3; bases outside the gene matches: 9. Germline lookup yields CDR1 SNHLY and CDR2 FYNNEI. In DNA, the CDR3 is TGTGCCAGCAAGGGACAGCCGATGAGCTACGAGCAGTACTTC. This encodes CASKGQPMSYEQYF.

The gene calls are TRBV28 and TRBJ2-3; TRBD2 matches 12 bases. This CDR3 has 16 residues. V lost 6 bases to trimming and J lost 4 bases; unmatched junction nucleotides: 8. The germline gives CDR1 MDHEN, CDR2 SYDVKM. The CDR3 is CASRLTSGRWADTQYF. The CDR3 DNA reads TGTGCCAGCAGACTAACTAGCGGGAGGTGGGCAGATACGCAGTATTTT. Full variable domain (missing parts from reference TRBV28 and TRBJ2-3): DVKVTQSSRYLVKRTGEKVFLECVQDMDHENMFWYRQDPGLGLRLIYFSYDVKMKEKGDIPEGYSVSREKKERFSLILESASTNQTSMYLCASRLTSGRWADTQYFGPGTRLTVL.

The J gene is TRBJ2-7, the V gene TRBV5-8; tentatively, D is TRBD1 (6 bases). V dropped 6 bases and J dropped 4 bases, with 17 bases sitting between them. Germline V gene data show CDR1 as SGHTS and CDR2 as YDEGEE. This CDR3 comprises 14 residues. The CDR3 DNA reads TGTGCCAGCACGACAGGCGACGTCCCGTACGAGCAGTACTTC. Amino acid sequence: CASTTGDVPYEQYF.

The rearrangement links TRBV29-1 to TRBJ1-1, with D possibly being TRBD1 (5 bases). Deletions cut 6 bases from V and 4 bases from J, with 12 bases between. From germline, CDR1 is SQVTM and CDR2 ANQGSEA. The CDR3 is made up of 12 amino acids. CDR3 protein: CSVHPGGTEAFF. The CDR3 coding sequence is TGCAGCGTACATCCGGGGGGCACTGAAGCTTTCTTT.

This clone showed up just once. The gene calls are TRBV6-6 and TRBJ1-6; D remains unclear. In germline, CDR1 is MNHNY, CDR2 SVGAGI (reference sequence). Trimming took off 2 bases at V and 7 bases at J, with 3 bases between the two ends. CDR3 length: 12 residues. CDR3 DNA: TGTGCCAGCAGTTACACAAATTCACCCCTCCACTTT. It encodes CASSYTNSPLHF.

The chain combines TRBV5-5 with TRBJ1-5; 8 nucleotides line up with TRBD1. The CDR3 is 16 amino acids. The trim removed 4 bases at V and 4 bases at J, leaving 10 bases unmatched. Germline loops: CDR1 SGHKS, CDR2 YYEKEE (reference sequence). In DNA, the CDR3 is TGTGCCAGCAGCAGGGGAGGGGACAGGAGTAATCAGCCCCAGCATTTT. It specifies CASSRGGDRSNQPQHF.

V usage is TRBV11-1 and J usage is TRBJ2-7; TRBD2 might be the D (5 bases). This CDR3 region has 13 residues. The V gene lost 8 bases and the J gene lost 6 bases, with 17 bases spanning the gap. Germline values: CDR1 SGHAT, CDR2 FQDESV (reference sequence). This CDR3 reads CASGLAMGTEQYF. CDR3 nucleotide sequence: TGTGCCAGCGGACTGGCGATGGGTACCGAGCAGTACTTC. The entire variable domain, with the rest obtained from reference TRBV11-1 and TRBJ2-7, is as follows: EAEVAQSPRYKITEKSQAVAFWCDPISGHATLYWYRQILGQGPELLVQFQDESVVDDSQLPKDRFSAERLKGVDSTLKIQPAELGDSAMYLCASGLAMGTEQYFGPGTRLTVT.

V is TRBV7-2 and J is TRBJ2-5; D uncertain. Trimming left V 2 bases short and J 2 bases short, with 6 bases between. CDR3 length equals 13 residues. CDR1 is SGHTA, CDR2 FQGNSA, per germline. The CDR3 protein is CASSLLKQETQYF. CDR3 bases: TGTGCCAGCAGCTTATTAAAACAAGAGACCCAGTACTTC.

The chain carries TRBV5-5 and TRBJ2-5, with 7 bases identical to TRBD2. The CDR3 extends over 14 amino acids. The germline V gene encodes CDR1 SGHKS and CDR2 YYEKEE (reference sequence). Germline trimming cut 0 bases from V and 2 bases from J; bases unmatched to any gene: 1. The CDR3 reads CASSLGSGQETQYF. The CDR3 DNA reads as TGTGCCAGCAGCTTGGGTAGCGGGCAAGAGACCCAGTACTTC.

This CDR3 reads CASSLSTGSYNEQFF. Here the CDR3 DNA reads TGTGCCAGCAGCTTATCGACGGGCTCCTACAATGAGCAGTTCTTC. V and J are TRBV7-8 and TRBJ2-1; D remains unclear. This CDR3 comprises 15 residues. CDR1 and CDR2 from the germline V gene are SGHVS and FQNEAQ. Trimming pared 2 bases from V and 0 bases from J, leaving 8 bases between.

A note on this clone: The junction differs from germline at one of its ends, possibly a read error. The chain has TRBV9 and TRBJ1-1; 9 bases fit TRBD1. The CDR3 has 13 residues. Germline V CDR1 and CDR2: SGDLS, YYNGEE. CDR3: CASSVGPDRGEVF. In DNA form, the CDR3 reads TGTGCCAGCAGCGTAGGTCCGGACAGGGGCGAAGTCTTT. The whole variable domain, filled in from reference TRBV9 and TRBJ1-1, reads DSGVTQTPKHLITATGQRVTLRCSPRSGDLSVYWYQQSLDQGLQFLIQYYNGEERAKGNILERFSAQQFPDLHSELNLSSLELGDSALYFCASSVGPDRGEVFGQGTRLTVV.

This clone was seen repeatedly, ten times or more. The chain joins TRBV2 to TRBJ2-1, with 8 bases fitting TRBD2. V lost 2 bases and J lost 6; bases outside the gene matches: 9. The germline V gene encodes CDR1 SNHLY and CDR2 FYNNEI. The CDR3 has 16 amino acids. CDR3 nucleotide sequence: TGTGCCAGCAGTGAATATGGCGGGAGGAACACCAATGAGCAGTTCTTC. Translated, it gives CASSEYGGRNTNEQFF.